This TCR beta chain was found in a study of blood T cell repertoires in COVID-19. Repertoires were generated with immunoSEQ multiplex PCR, while TCRdb's copy carries only in-frame clones and drops some. The sample contains roughly 250,000 clones, roughly 90% of which appear only once. After removal of 1 base from V and 7 bases from J, the junction contained 9 bases not matched to a gene. This CDR3 comprises 17 residues. Per the germline V gene, CDR1 is LGHNA and CDR2 is YSLEER. The chain joins TRBV4-3 to TRBJ1-4, with TRBD1 identical over 10 bases. The sample was peripheral blood. The receptor was derived from a middle-aged woman who had recovered from COVID-19. The CDR3 is CASSQGATGGGSEKLFF. The CDR3 coding sequence is TGCGCCAGCAGCCAAGGAGCGACAGGGGGCGGAAGTGAAAAACTGTTTTTT.